The clone carrying this TCR beta chain was seen repeatedly, ten times or more. Its antigen is unknown. The CDR3 spans 19 residues. V was clipped by 2 bases and J by 3 bases, with 26 bases between them. Germline assignment: CDR1 LNHNV and CDR2 YYDKDF (reference sequence). This entry belongs to a study of T-cell memory formation after mild COVID-19. TCRdb called the 5' RACE reads again in MiXCR, with one record for every CDR3 protein. The sample shows roughly 200,000 distinct CDR3 sequences, about a sixth of them seen only once. Findings and limits, study-wide: Clones that shrank (day 15 to 85) were balanced CD4/CD8, whereas later expanders leaned CD4+.

Sequences were obtained from PBMCs or a T cell subset sorted from them (not recorded which). The chain links TRBV15 to TRBJ2-7; D gene uncertain. This receptor was taken from an adult woman who had mild COVID-19 (a few samples of this study predate the infection). Cell type and time point are not known. The CDR3 region has the DNA TGTGCCACCAGCAGAAAGATTTTGGGCAGCCCCGTGGTTAGCTACGAGCAGTACTTC. It is translated as CATSRKILGSPVVSYEQYF.